The source of this T cell receptor (beta chain) is a study of blood T cell repertoires in COVID-19. Some clones are missing from TCRdb's copy, which holds only in-frame ones; the method was immunoSEQ multiplex PCR. The data show about 270,000 clones, with about 85% seen just once and 3% held by the top ten. The study assigned cohorts using participant-reported clinical history. Germline V gene lookup returns CDR1 GTSNPN and CDR2 SVGIG (reference sequence). The CDR3 loop spans 17 amino acids. The V gene end was trimmed by 0 bases and the J gene end by 4 bases; junction bases not matched to a gene: 12.

The J gene is TRBJ2-1, the V gene TRBV30; 7 bases agree with TRBD1. The sequencing sample was made of PBMCs or T cells enriched from blood (not recorded which). This sequence originates from a woman aged 50 to 60 who had recovered from COVID-19. DNA of the CDR3: TGTGCCTGGAGTGTAAGGGTCGGCAAGGGGGCTTACAATGAGCAGTTCTTC. Translated: CAWSVRVGKGAYNEQFF. Full variable domain (outside the CDR3, taken from reference TRBV30 and TRBJ2-1): SQTIHQWPATLVQPVGSPLSLECTVEGTSNPNLYWYRQAAGRGLQLLFYSVGIGQISSEVPQNLSASRPQDRQFILSSKKLLLSDSGFYLCAWSVRVGKGAYNEQFFGPGTRLTVL.